These 2 T cell receptor beta chains originate from one sample sequenced in a study of blood T cell repertoires in COVID-19. Profiled with immunoSEQ multiplex PCR; TCRdb holds only in-frame clones, not every one. Found here are 170,000 or so clones, around 84% of them singletons; the top ten hold around 2.7%. Material: peripheral blood. The receptors stem from a man in his forties or fifties with active or convalescent COVID-19.

This clone was observed a single time. The chain links TRBV7-9 to TRBJ2-7; 9 nucleotides line up with TRBD1. Germline loops: CDR1 SEHNR, CDR2 FQNEAQ (reference sequence). The junction had 5 bases not matched to a gene; V was cut back by 2 bases and J by 0 bases. There are 16 residues in the CDR3. Written as DNA, the CDR3 is TGTGCCAGCAGCTTAATGGGACAGGGCCCCTCCTACGAGCAGTACTTC. This gives the protein CASSLMGQGPSYEQYF.

V gene TRBV7-8 combines with J gene TRBJ1-4, with TRBD1 identical over 7 bases. V lost 6 bases, J lost 8 bases, and 6 bases stayed unmatched. The CDR3 loop spans 13 amino acids. Germline V gives CDR1 SGHVS, CDR2 FQNEAQ. The DNA for the CDR3 is TGTGCCAGCAGAAGAGGGGGCGACGAAAAACTGTTTTTT. Protein: CASRRGGDEKLFF.